Listed here are 10 T cell receptor beta chains from one sample, sequenced in a study of control samples from healthy donors and cancer patients. TCRdb's table, derived via immunoSEQ multiplex PCR, lists solely in-frame clones and lacks some. The sample shows 100,000 to 150,000 clones, roughly 90% of them seen only once. The sequenced sample consisted of blood. These receptors all stem from a man aged 45-60 years in good health.

V gene TRBV7-9 combines with J gene TRBJ1-1; TRBD1 aligns across 8 bases. CDR1 is SEHNR and CDR2 is FQNEAQ in the germline V gene (reference sequence). The CDR3 length is 15 residues. Trimming at V came to 0 bases and at J to 6 bases, leaving 6 bases not matched to a gene. CDR3 amino acids: CASSLAGQGGAEAFF. CDR3 sequence (DNA): TGTGCCAGCAGCTTAGCCGGACAGGGTGGAGCTGAAGCTTTCTTT.

The count of this clone is one. The chain is built from TRBV6-5 and TRBJ1-5, with D perhaps matching TRBD1 (6 bases). CDR1 and CDR2 from the germline V gene are MNHEY and SVGAGI. Trimming shortened V by 5 bases and J by 6 bases, and 17 bases separated the two germline ends. The CDR3 covers 15 residues. The CDR3 DNA reads TGTGCCAGCAGTCGAATGGGGGGCGAGGGTCAGCCCCAGCATTTT. This codes for CASSRMGGEGQPQHF.

The genes are TRBV7-8 and TRBJ2-7; 7 bases are a match to TRBD1. The CDR3 has 13 residues. CDR1 and CDR2 (germline): SGHVS, FQNEAQ. The junction had 2 bases not matched to a gene; V was cut back by 3 bases and J by 3 bases. The CDR3 DNA reads as TGTGCCAGCAGCTTGGGACAGTACTACGAGCAGTACTTC. Protein product: CASSLGQYYEQYF. The whole variable domain, remainder taken from reference TRBV7-8 and TRBJ2-7, is GAGVSQSPRYKVAKRGQDVALRCDPISGHVSLFWYQQALGQGPEFLTYFQNEAQLDKSGLPSDRFFAERPEGSVSTLKIQRTQQEDSAVYLCASSLGQYYEQYFGPGTRLTVT.

This chain connects TRBV5-1 to TRBJ1-6, with D possibly matching TRBD1 (6 bases). From germline, CDR1 is SGHRS and CDR2 YFSETQ. V was pared by 3 bases and J by 7 bases, with 8 bases between. The CDR3 loop spans 13 amino acids. This CDR3 reads CASSYDRNSPLHF. CDR3 sequence (DNA): TGCGCCAGCAGCTATGACAGGAATTCACCCCTCCACTTT.

This clone occurred once. The chain joins TRBV4-1 to TRBJ1-2, with 7 positions matching TRBD1. CDR1 and CDR2 from the germline V gene are MGHRA and YSYEKL. This CDR3 has 16 amino acids. The V segment lost 4 bases and the J segment 8 bases; nucleotides outside the gene matches: 16. CDR3 loop: CASSLFSTGIEWGYTF. CDR3 DNA: TGCGCCAGCAGCCTTTTTTCGACAGGGATTGAATGGGGCTACACCTTC.

The chain recombines TRBV30 with TRBJ1-4; D not resolved. V was shortened by 1 base and J by 5 bases, with 11 bases between the two germline ends. The CDR3 is 14 amino acids. Germline V gene sequence: CDR1 GTSNPN, CDR2 SVGIG (reference sequence). CDR3 sequence reads: CAWSEDPLNEKLFF. Written as DNA, the CDR3 is TGTGCCTGGAGTGAGGACCCTCTCAATGAAAAACTGTTTTTT.

A word on this clone: This same CDR3 is encoded by further DNA sequences in the sample. The gene calls are TRBV6-2 or TRBV6-3 and TRBJ2-5, with unresolved D. Germline V gives CDR1 MNHEY, CDR2 SVGEGT. V lost 2 bases, J lost 5 bases, and 3 bases lay in between. The CDR3 runs to 11 residues. The CDR3 sequence is CASSYGETQYF. The CDR3 region has the DNA TGTGCCAGCAGTTACGGGGAGACCCAGTACTTC.

V usage is TRBV5-1 and J usage is TRBJ2-5; the D is unclear. Trimming shortened V by 2 bases and J by 2 bases, and 7 bases separated the two germline ends. The CDR3 consists of 13 residues. Germline-derived CDR1 and CDR2 are SGHRS and YFSETQ. CDR3 sequence reads: CASSFFGQETQYF. For the CDR3, the DNA is TGCGCCAGCAGCTTTTTTGGGCAAGAGACCCAGTACTTC.

The chain uses TRBV9 and TRBJ2-3, with a weak D call TRBD1 (8 bases). Germline-derived CDR1 and CDR2 are SGDLS and YYNGEE. Trimming pared 4 bases from V and 4 bases from J, leaving 16 bases between. This CDR3 is 15 amino acids long. For the CDR3, the DNA is TGTGCCAGCAGCCCATCTACAGGGGGGGCAGATACGCAGTATTTT. Protein sequence: CASSPSTGGADTQYF.

This chain connects TRBV5-1 to TRBJ2-5; 7 nucleotides match TRBD1. V gave up 4 bases and J gave up 1 base; unmatched junction bases: 10. Germline V gives CDR1 SGHRS, CDR2 YFSETQ. The length of the CDR3 is 16 residues. The CDR3 loop reads CASSQGVQSLQETQYF. The CDR3 bases are TGCGCCAGCAGCCAGGGGGTACAATCCCTCCAAGAGACCCAGTACTTC.